The next 3 T cell receptor beta chains were all read from a single sample in a study of T cell responses to AZD1222 COVID-19 vaccine. Produced via immunoSEQ multiplex PCR; TCRdb's table is partial and in-frame only. The table shows 160,000 or so clones, with approximately 90% occurring only once. The sequenced sample was peripheral blood, obtained 28 days after the second AZD1222 dose. The receptor set was obtained from an adult who received the AZD1222 COVID-19 vaccine.

V and J are TRBV9 and TRBJ2-1; 7 bases line up with TRBD2. The CDR3 spans 15 residues. V dropped 3 bases and J dropped 4; count of bases not matched to a gene: 7. The germline V gene has CDR1 SGDLS and CDR2 YYNGEE. The CDR3, as DNA: TGTGCCAGCAGCGCGGCTAGCGGCGATTACAATGAGCAGTTCTTC. Translation gives CASSAASGDYNEQFF.

Concerning this clone itself: Additional DNA sequences in this sample encode the identical CDR3. This chain joins TRBV6-5 and TRBJ2-7; TRBD1 aligns across 10 bases. Germline V lookup: CDR1 MNHEY, CDR2 SVGAGI. The trim removed 6 bases at V and 3 bases at J, leaving 2 bases unmatched. This CDR3 has 13 amino acids. In nucleotides, the CDR3 is TGTGCCAGCAGGAGGGACAGGGGCTACGAGCAGTACTTC. Translation gives CASRRDRGYEQYF.

The gene calls are TRBV10-2 and TRBJ2-1; D is undetermined. Germline loops: CDR1 WSHSY, CDR2 SAAADI. The germline V and J ends were trimmed by 7 bases and 0 bases, with 10 bases remaining between them. The CDR3 spans 14 residues. The CDR3 DNA reads TGCGCCAGCACAGACACCTACTCCTACAATGAGCAGTTCTTC. Protein product: CASTDTYSYNEQFF.